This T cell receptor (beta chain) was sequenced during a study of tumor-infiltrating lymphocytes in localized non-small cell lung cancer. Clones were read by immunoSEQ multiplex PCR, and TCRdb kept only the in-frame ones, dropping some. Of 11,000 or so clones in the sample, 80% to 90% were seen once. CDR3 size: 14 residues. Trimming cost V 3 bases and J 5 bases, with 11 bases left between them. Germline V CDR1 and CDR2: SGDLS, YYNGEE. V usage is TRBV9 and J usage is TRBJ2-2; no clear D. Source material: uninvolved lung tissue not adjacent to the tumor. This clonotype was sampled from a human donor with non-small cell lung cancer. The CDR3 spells CASSGGVQTGELFF. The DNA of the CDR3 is TGTGCCAGCAGCGGAGGAGTTCAAACCGGGGAGCTGTTTTTT.